These 20 T cell receptor beta chains were all obtained from the same sample, sequenced in a study of blood T cell repertoires in COVID-19. Sequenced by immunoSEQ multiplex PCR; TCRdb stores in-frame clones only, minus some. This sample yields under 200,000 clones, of which around 85% are seen a single time; roughly 8.2% belongs to the top ten. The sequenced material came from peripheral blood. These receptors were taken from a man aged 60-69 years with acute or convalescent COVID-19.

This chain joins TRBV5-4 and TRBJ1-1, with 8 bases matching TRBD1. The length of the CDR3 is 15 residues. Germline loops: CDR1 SGHNT, CDR2 YYREEE (reference sequence). Trimming took 4 bases from V and 0 from J; bases not matched to a gene: 5. DNA of the CDR3: TGTGCCAGCAGCCCATGGACAGGGCTGAACACTGAAGCTTTCTTT. Protein: CASSPWTGLNTEAFF.

The V and J genes are TRBV24-1 and TRBJ2-3; 9 nucleotides align to TRBD2. The CDR3 consists of 16 residues. J was trimmed by 4 bases and V by 1 base; bases with no gene match: 5. Germline V gene data show CDR1 as KGHDR and CDR2 as SFDVKD. CDR3 residues: CATSDFASGKADTQYF. The CDR3, as DNA: TGTGCCACCAGTGATTTTGCTAGCGGGAAGGCAGATACGCAGTATTTT.

The chain recombines TRBV28 with TRBJ2-5; D might be TRBD2 (6 bases). Between the trimmed V and J ends, which lost 6 bases and 5 bases, there was a span of 19 bases. The CDR3 sequence is 15 residues long. The V gene's germline CDR1 is MDHEN and CDR2 SYDVKM. The CDR3 is CASRRPGGLEETQYF. As DNA, the CDR3 is TGTGCCAGCAGACGCCCCGGGGGATTAGAGGAGACCCAGTACTTC.

The rearrangement uses TRBV7-9 and TRBJ2-1; TRBD2 matches at 7 bases. The CDR3 runs to 15 residues. The ends lost 0 bases at V and 9 bases at J; junction bases unmatched: 8. Germline V CDR1 and CDR2: SEHNR, FQNEAQ (reference sequence). CDR3: CASSLARGSYGEQFF. As DNA, the CDR3 is TGTGCCAGCAGCTTAGCGCGCGGGAGTTATGGTGAGCAGTTCTTC.

J is TRBJ1-2 and V is TRBV3-1 (or the pseudogene TRBV3-2), with 7 bases that match TRBD1. J lost 1 base, V lost 3 bases, and 2 bases had no gene match. Germline assignment: CDR1 LGHDT and CDR2 YNNKEL (reference sequence). The CDR3 is made up of 14 amino acids. The CDR3 nucleotides are TGTGCCAGCAGCCACCAGGGGGGTAACTATGGCTACACCTTC. This encodes CASSHQGGNYGYTF.

The chain links TRBV29-1 to TRBJ1-2; D is uncertain. The ends were cut back, 8 bases at V and 8 bases at J, with 9 bases in the middle. The CDR3 loop spans 9 amino acids. Germline V gene sequence: CDR1 SQVTM, CDR2 ANQGSEA. CDR3 in amino acids: CSSSEGYTF. CDR3 DNA: TGCAGCTCGTCGGAGGGCTACACCTTC.

The rearrangement uses TRBV5-4 and TRBJ1-4; 7 positions agree with TRBD1. With 2 bases clipped from V and 8 bases from J, the junction kept 6 bases outside the gene matches. CDR1 is SGHNT and CDR2 is YYREEE in the germline V gene (reference sequence). This CDR3 has 14 amino acids. Here the CDR3 DNA reads TGTGCCAGCAGCTTACAGGGGAGTGACGAAAAACTGTTTTTT. It is translated as CASSLQGSDEKLFF.

The chain is built from TRBV7-2 and TRBJ1-4; D ambiguous. Germline V gene sequence: CDR1 SGHTA, CDR2 FQGNSA. The CDR3 has 13 amino acids. With 5 bases removed from V and 8 bases from J, the gap between germline ends came to 12 bases. The DNA of the CDR3 is TGTGCCAGCAGCCAGCGATACGGGGAAAAACTGTTTTTT. Encoded protein: CASSQRYGEKLFF.

The chain joins TRBV16 to TRBJ1-4, with D perhaps matching TRBD1 (5 bases). This CDR3 spans 16 amino acids. From germline, CDR1 is KGHSY and CDR2 FQNENV. Trimming took 1 base from V and 8 from J, leaving 17 bases between them. The CDR3 loop reads CASSQLFQGAPEKLFF. CDR3 bases: TGTGCCAGCAGCCAATTGTTCCAGGGTGCTCCCGAAAAACTGTTTTTT.

On this clone itself: The identical CDR3 is also encoded by other nucleotide sequences in the sample. The chain recombines TRBV9 with TRBJ2-5; 9 positions agree with TRBD1. V shed 2 bases and J 5 bases; nucleotides not matched to a gene: 4. Looked up from germline, CDR1 is SGDLS and CDR2 is YYNGEE. This CDR3 has 14 amino acids. CDR3: CASSVDRGGETQYF. The CDR3 region has the DNA TGTGCCAGCAGCGTGGACAGGGGAGGGGAGACCCAGTACTTC.

The V call is TRBV5-1, the J call TRBJ1-6; the D gene is possibly TRBD1 (5 bases). The CDR3 has 14 amino acids. The germline V and J ends were trimmed by 0 bases and 9 bases, with 10 bases remaining between them. Germline CDR1 and CDR2: SGHRS and YFSETQ. CDR3 coding DNA: TGCGCCAGCAGCTTGGAAGGCAGGGTTTCACCCCTCCACTTT. Residues: CASSLEGRVSPLHF.

The chain combines TRBV11-2 with TRBJ1-4; no reliable D call. The ends were cut back, 5 bases at V and 0 bases at J, with 19 bases in the middle. Germline lookup yields CDR1 SGHAT and CDR2 FQNNGV. CDR3 length equals 18 residues. The CDR3 region has the DNA TGTGCCAGCAGCCAGCGGACGGGTAAATCTGCAACTAATGAAAAACTGTTTTTT. Amino acid sequence: CASSQRTGKSATNEKLFF.

The rearrangement uses TRBV5-1 and TRBJ1-1, with 10 nucleotides matching TRBD1. Germline V gene data show CDR1 as SGHRS and CDR2 as YFSETQ. Trimming took 3 bases from V and 1 from J; bases not matched to a gene: 3. The CDR3 covers 15 residues. CDR3 DNA: TGCGCCAGCAGCTGGGGGGACAGGGGGAACACTGAAGCTTTCTTT. Translation gives CASSWGDRGNTEAFF.

The chain carries TRBV6-5 and TRBJ2-1, with 8 bases that match TRBD1. This CDR3 contains 15 residues. Losses at the gene ends were 6 bases for V and 2 bases for J; bases not matched to a gene: 6. CDR1 and CDR2 from the germline V gene are MNHEY and SVGAGI. The CDR3 protein is CASRPRQGTYNEQFF. DNA of the CDR3: TGTGCCAGCAGACCCCGACAGGGGACCTACAATGAGCAGTTCTTC.

The chain uses TRBV5-4 and TRBJ2-1; 10 bases align to TRBD1. This CDR3 is built from 15 residues. V dropped 4 bases and J dropped 7; count of bases not matched to a gene: 8. The germline CDR1 and CDR2 sequences are SGHNT and YYREEE (reference sequence). CDR3 nucleotide sequence: TGTGCCAGCAGCCCCACGACAGGGGGCTGGAATGAGCAGTTCTTC. It encodes CASSPTTGGWNEQFF.

J is TRBJ1-6 and V is TRBV4-1, with a tentative D call TRBD1 (5 bases). V shed 5 bases and J shed 7 bases, with 18 bases lying between them. The CDR3 runs to 16 residues. CDR1 and CDR2 (germline): MGHRA, YSYEKL. CDR3 nucleotide sequence: TGCGCCAGCAGCAGGGGTGACTCGGCGGGGAATTCACCCCTCCACTTT. As protein: CASSRGDSAGNSPLHF.

This clone was observed at least ten times. The chain combines TRBV7-9 with TRBJ1-3, with D unclear. V lost 5 bases to trimming and J lost 0 bases, with 23 bases between them. The CDR3 runs 19 residues. The germline gives CDR1 SEHNR, CDR2 FQNEAQ (reference sequence). The CDR3 reads CASSPSSQANYISGNTIYF. CDR3 in DNA: TGTGCCAGCAGCCCCTCAAGTCAGGCCAATTACATCTCTGGAAACACCATATATTTT. Full variable domain (missing parts from reference TRBV7-9 and TRBJ1-3): DTGVSQNPRHKITKRGQNVTFRCDPISEHNRLYWYRQTLGQGPEFLTYFQNEAQLEKSRLLSDRFSAERPKGSFSTLEIQRTEQGDSAMYLCASSPSSQANYISGNTIYFGEGSWLTVV.

The chain joins TRBV5-4 to TRBJ1-1; D gene unclear. The CDR3 loop spans 14 amino acids. Trimming removed 4 bases from V and 2 bases from J, with 12 bases in between. Germline values: CDR1 SGHNT, CDR2 YYREEE (reference sequence). The CDR3 here is CASSAWMGNTEAFF. DNA for the CDR3: TGTGCCAGCAGCGCCTGGATGGGCAACACTGAAGCTTTCTTT.

The chain has TRBV6-5 and TRBJ1-2; D possibly corresponds to TRBD1 (5 bases). CDR1 and CDR2 from the germline V gene are MNHEY and SVGAGI. The CDR3 totals 13 residues. Trimming pared 6 bases from V and 6 bases from J, leaving 14 bases between. CDR3 in DNA: TGTGCCAGCAGCCCCGAGGGGAGGGATGGCTACACCTTC. This codes for CASSPEGRDGYTF.

V usage is TRBV20-1 and J usage is TRBJ2-7; D is unresolved. V was trimmed by 7 bases and J by 2 bases, leaving 9 bases between them. Looked up from germline, CDR1 is DFQATT and CDR2 is SNEGSKA (reference sequence). The CDR3 has 11 amino acids. CDR3 coding DNA: TGCAGTGGGCGACTGACCTACGAGCAGTACTTC. Translated, it gives CSGRLTYEQYF.